This T cell receptor (beta chain) was captured in a study of graft-versus-host responses after intestinal transplantation. The overall study: Anti-thymocyte globulin was used for induction in all recipients, who then took tacrolimus and steroids for about three years. Whole-study findings and limits: The highest levels of circulating GvH clones went along with early declines in HvG clones after transplant.

Clones were sequenced by immunoSEQ multiplex PCR, and TCRdb holds only the in-frame ones, with some missing. The table records tens of thousands of clones, 92% of them present only once. Concerning this clone itself: What it binds is unknown.

The germline V gene has CDR1 SGHNT and CDR2 YENEEA. V shed 5 bases and J 4 bases; nucleotides not matched to a gene: 4. The CDR3 totals 15 residues. The chain carries TRBV11-3 and TRBJ2-2; 10 positions match TRBD2. This receptor was taken from a human patient who received an intestinal transplant, so some T cells may come from the graft donor. This specimen was PBMCs, taken 98 days after intestinal transplantation. As DNA, the CDR3 is TGTGCCAGCAGCCCTAGCGGGGGCCGCACCGGGGAGCTGTTTTTT. This encodes CASSPSGGRTGELFF.